The 9 T cell receptor beta chains reported below all come from one sample, sequenced in a study of sequential checkpoint blockade in melanoma. Described treatment: randomized to nivolumab then ipilimumab (arm A) or the reverse (arm B). Some clones are missing from TCRdb's copy, which holds only in-frame ones; the method was immunoSEQ multiplex PCR. The data show about 6,000 clones, around a fifth seen once. The material was tumor tissue (inferred from file names), obtained from a patient given nivolumab and ipilimumab in sequence. The receptor source for this set is a human donor with melanoma.

This chain uses TRBV28 with TRBJ2-3; the D is unclear. This CDR3 spans 14 amino acids. V lost 5 bases to trimming and J lost 1 base, with 10 bases between them. Germline CDR1 is MDHEN and CDR2 is SYDVKM. CDR3 bases: TGTGCCAGCAGTATAAGCGAGCGCACAGATACGCAGTATTTT. It is translated as CASSISERTDTQYF.

In this sample, this clone turned up many times. V is TRBV9 and J is TRBJ1-4; TRBD1 matches at 10 bases. The length of the CDR3 is 14 residues. The V gene end was trimmed by 4 bases and the J gene end by 8 bases; junction bases not matched to a gene: 5. From germline, CDR1 is SGDLS and CDR2 YYNGEE. CDR3 nucleotide sequence: TGTGCCAGCAGCCCCGGGACAGGGGAAGAAAAACTGTTTTTT. Amino acid sequence: CASSPGTGEEKLFF.

The chain recombines TRBV18 with TRBJ1-5, with D unclear. V was clipped by 6 bases and J by 11 bases, with 17 bases between them. The CDR3 has 13 residues. CDR1 and CDR2 (germline): KGHSH, LQKENI. The CDR3: CASSLDDGGTQHF. DNA of the CDR3: TGTGCCAGCTCCCTAGATGACGGAGGGACCCAGCATTTT.

The gene calls are TRBV6-8 and TRBJ2-2, with TRBD2 matching 15 bases. Germline assignment: CDR1 MNHGY and CDR2 SAAAGT. The CDR3 has 16 residues. The junction had 7 bases not matched to a gene; V was cut back by 10 bases and J by 4 bases. The CDR3 DNA reads TGTGCCATCAAGACGGGACTAGCGGGAGGCACCGGGGAGCTGTTTTTT. As protein: CAIKTGLAGGTGELFF.

CDR3 sequence: CASSPSEDISYNEQFF. The CDR3, as DNA: TGTGCCAGCTCACCATCGGAGGATATTTCCTACAATGAGCAGTTCTTC. The chain uses TRBV18 and TRBJ2-1; maybe TRBD2 (5 bases). The germline V and J ends were trimmed by 2 bases and 1 base, with 12 bases remaining between them. Germline CDR1 KGHSH, CDR2 LQKENI. CDR3 length equals 16 residues. Filled out from reference TRBV18 and TRBJ2-1, the complete variable domain reads NAGVMQNPRHLVRRRGQEARLRCSPMKGHSHVYWYRQLPEEGLKFMVYLQKENIIDESGMPKERFSAEFPKEGPSILRIQQVVRGDSAAYFCASSPSEDISYNEQFFGPGTRLTVL.

The sample holds a few counts of this clone. The chain combines TRBV5-1 with TRBJ2-2; 7 nucleotides agree with TRBD1. This CDR3 has 16 amino acids. J lost 3 bases, V lost 4 bases, and 9 bases had no gene match. CDR1 is SGHRS, CDR2 YFSETQ, per germline. DNA of the CDR3: TGCGCCAGCAGCCCCCCTACAGGGGCGCACACCGGGGAGCTGTTTTTT. This codes for CASSPPTGAHTGELFF.

This clone was recorded a few times. V gene TRBV6-8 combines with J gene TRBJ2-1; perhaps TRBD2 as D (5 bases). The CDR3 is 15 residues long. Per germline, CDR1 MNHGY and CDR2 SAAAGT. V lost 8 bases, J lost 3 bases, and 17 bases lay in between. The CDR3 reads CASQSRTRVYNEQFF. CDR3 DNA: TGTGCCAGCCAGTCAAGGACGAGGGTCTACAATGAGCAGTTCTTC.

There are a few counts of this clone. The chain employs TRBV15 and TRBJ2-1, with 11 bases matching TRBD2. The CDR3 totals 17 residues. V lost 0 bases and J lost 6; bases outside the gene matches: 7. CDR1 LNHNV and CDR2 YYDKDF come from the germline V gene (reference sequence). CDR3 region: CATSRDIAGGPGNEQFF. The CDR3 nucleotides are TGTGCCACCAGCAGAGATATAGCGGGGGGGCCCGGCAATGAGCAGTTCTTC.

In its sample, this clone was seen many times. The chain employs TRBV11-3 and TRBJ1-2; possibly TRBD1 for D (6 bases). Trimming took 3 bases from V and 5 from J, leaving 22 bases between them. The CDR3 runs to 17 residues. Germline V gene sequence: CDR1 SGHNT, CDR2 YENEEA. The CDR3 loop is CASSFNPQGGLLYGYTF. The CDR3 DNA follows: TGTGCCAGCAGCTTTAATCCACAGGGAGGATTACTGTATGGCTACACCTTC.